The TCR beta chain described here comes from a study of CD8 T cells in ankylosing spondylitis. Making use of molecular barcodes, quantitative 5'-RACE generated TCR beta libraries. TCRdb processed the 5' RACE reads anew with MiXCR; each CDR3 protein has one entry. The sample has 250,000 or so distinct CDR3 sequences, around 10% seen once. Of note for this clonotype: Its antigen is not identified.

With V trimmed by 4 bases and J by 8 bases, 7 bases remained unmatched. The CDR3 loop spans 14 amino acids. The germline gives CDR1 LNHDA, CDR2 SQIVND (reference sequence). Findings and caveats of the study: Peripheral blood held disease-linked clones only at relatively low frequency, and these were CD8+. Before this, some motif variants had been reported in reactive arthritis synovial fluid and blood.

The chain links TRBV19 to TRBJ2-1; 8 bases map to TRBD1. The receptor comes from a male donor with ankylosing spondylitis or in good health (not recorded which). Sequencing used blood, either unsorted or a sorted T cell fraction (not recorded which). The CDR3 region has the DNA TGTGCCAGTAGTAGGCGAGGGACAGGCGATGAGCAGTTCTTC. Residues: CASSRRGTGDEQFF.